This T cell receptor beta chain was retrieved from a study of T cells in tumors after PD-1 blockade. Study as a whole: A subset received ongoing vismodegib 150 mg daily alongside anti-PD-1 therapy. Blood samples averaged 113,528 templates (range about 23,000-280,000) and under 40,000 unique clonotypes.

Sequencing used immunoSEQ multiplex PCR; TCRdb keeps in-frame clones, though not all of them. There are approximately 19,000 clones in the sample; about 84% occur only once, and roughly 27% lies in the top ten. The sample here was PBMCs, taken after anti-PD-1 therapy. The origin of this receptor is a human donor with advanced basal cell or squamous cell carcinoma (not recorded which).

DNA of the CDR3: TGTGCCAGCAGCGGCGGAGGATTGTGGGGACGCGAGCAGTTCTTC. This sequence encodes CASSGGGLWGREQFF. The V call is TRBV9, the J call TRBJ2-1; perhaps D is TRBD1 or TRBD2 (5 bases each). Trimming shortened V by 3 bases and J by 10 bases, and 20 bases separated the two germline ends. The germline CDR1 and CDR2 sequences are SGDLS and YYNGEE. The CDR3 consists of 15 residues. Together with reference TRBV9 and TRBJ2-1, the CDR3 gives the full variable domain: DSGVTQTPKHLITATGQRVTLRCSPRSGDLSVYWYQQSLDQGLQFLIQYYNGEERAKGNILERFSAQQFPDLHSELNLSSLELGDSALYFCASSGGGLWGREQFFGPGTRLTVL.